One and the same sample provided the 4 T cell receptor beta chains below, sequenced in a study of beta chain features in type 1 diabetes (dated by TCRdb to the late 2010s). Library preparation used the immunoSEQ multiplex PCR assay. All of the isolated RNA was reverse transcribed with the High Capacity cDNA Reverse Transcription Kit, so expressed TCRB transcripts were sequenced. The table comes from immuneACCESS by way of TCRdb, which keeps in-frame sequences with V and J called. Part of the clones is missing from these tables; in studies checked, under half for an unresolved V gene and the rest for unknown reasons. For this sample the table gives tens of thousands of clones, of which under 75% were detected only once. The ten largest clones capture around 4.4% of the sample. These receptors have no known antigen. General study outcomes and caveats: A moderate but significant shortening of TCRB CDR3 length was observed in type 1 diabetes patients in all four CD4+ subsets.

What was sequenced was Tregs from blood. In light of the paper, this sample's cell subset or site label describes: regulatory CD4+ T cells. Every receptor here comes from a man between 18 and 35 years old with type 1 diabetes.

CDR3 sequence reads: CASSLVDTPAQYF. The CDR3 nucleotides are TGTGCCAGCAGCTTGGTAGACACCCCAGCGCAGTATTTT. The rearrangement joins TRBV5-4 to TRBJ2-3; D remains ambiguous. The CDR3 contains 13 residues. CDR1 and CDR2 from the germline V gene are SGHNT and YYREEE (reference sequence). The V end lost 0 bases, the J end lost 10 bases, and 12 bases lay between the germline ends.

The rearrangement joins TRBV5-5 to TRBJ2-5; D uncertain. The tail of the sequence fits TRBJ2-7 better, so the J call may be wrong. The V gene's germline CDR1 is SGHKS and CDR2 YYEKEE (reference sequence). The CDR3 is made up of 14 amino acids. CDR3 in amino acids: CASRTPGSSYEQYF. The CDR3 DNA is TGTGCCAGCAGGACACCAGGTTCCTCCTACGAGCAGTACTTC.

This clone was observed a handful of times. The V call is TRBV7-2, the J call TRBJ1-3; D gene unclear. CDR1 and CDR2 (germline): SGHTA, FQGNSA. V lost 4 bases and J lost 7, with 5 bases in between. The CDR3 spans 11 residues. DNA of the CDR3: TGTGCCAGCAGCTCCCTTAACACCATATATTTT. Translating gives CASSSLNTIYF.

In its sample, this clone was seen a few times. The J gene is TRBJ2-2, the V gene TRBV7-6; TRBD2 matches 7 bases. The CDR3 consists of 15 residues. Looked up from germline, CDR1 is SGHVS and CDR2 is FNYEAQ. With V trimmed by 5 bases and J by 5 bases, 8 bases remained unmatched. The CDR3 DNA follows: TGTGCCAGCAGCCTCGGGGCGGGAGAGACCGGGGAGCTGTTTTTT. This codes for CASSLGAGETGELFF.